A single sample is the source of the 28 T cell receptor beta chains below, sequenced in a study of blood T cell repertoires in COVID-19. Repertoires were generated with immunoSEQ multiplex PCR, while TCRdb's copy carries only in-frame clones and drops some. The sample shows 100,000 or so clones, 80% to 90% of them seen only once. Sequenced: PBMCs or T cells enriched from blood (not recorded which). The source is a woman in her fifties or sixties who had recovered from COVID-19.

V gene TRBV19 combines with J gene TRBJ2-3, with a weak D call TRBD1 (6 bases). Germline-derived CDR1 and CDR2 are LNHDA and SQIVND (reference sequence). This CDR3 has 13 amino acids. The V gene lost 5 bases and the J gene lost 4 bases, with 10 bases spanning the gap. CDR3 sequence reads: CASSLQGPDTQYF. The CDR3 DNA sequence: TGTGCCAGTAGTCTACAGGGTCCAGATACGCAGTATTTT.

The chain couples TRBV5-4 to TRBJ1-4; possible D gene TRBD1, 6 bases. The CDR3 spans 16 residues. CDR1 and CDR2 (germline): SGHNT, YYREEE (reference sequence). With 3 bases removed from V and 0 bases from J, the gap between germline ends came to 12 bases. CDR3 sequence (DNA): TGTGCCAGCAGCTGGGGGGGCACTGCAACTAATGAAAAACTGTTTTTT. The encoded protein is CASSWGGTATNEKLFF.

CDR3 sequence reads: CAWRTGHNYGYTF. In DNA, the CDR3 is TGTGCCTGGAGAACCGGACACAACTATGGCTACACCTTC. The V gene is TRBV30, the J gene TRBJ1-2; tentatively, D is TRBD1 (5 bases). Germline-derived CDR1 and CDR2 are GTSNPN and SVGIG (reference sequence). Trimming took 3 bases from V and 2 from J, leaving 10 bases between them. This CDR3 has 13 residues. The whole variable domain, remainder taken from reference TRBV30 and TRBJ1-2, is SQTIHQWPATLVQPVGSPLSLECTVEGTSNPNLYWYRQAAGRGLQLLFYSVGIGQISSEVPQNLSASRPQDRQFILSSKKLLLSDSGFYLCAWRTGHNYGYTFGSGTRLTVV.

V and J are TRBV12-3 or TRBV12-4 and TRBJ2-7; tentatively, D is TRBD2 (6 bases). The CDR3 loop spans 12 amino acids. V was clipped by 6 bases and J by 11 bases, with 17 bases between them. The CDR3 loop is CASSLGITGEYF. The CDR3 DNA is TGTGCCAGCAGCCTTGGAATAACGGGGGAGTACTTC.

This chain joins TRBV29-1 and TRBJ2-7; D is unclear. The germline V gene encodes CDR1 SQVTM and CDR2 ANQGSEA. V was clipped by 6 bases and J by 0 bases, with 12 bases between them. The CDR3 sequence is 13 residues long. CDR3 in DNA: TGCAGCGTACTCCCAGTAGCCTCCTACGAGCAGTACTTC. This sequence encodes CSVLPVASYEQYF.

Many counts were recorded for this clone. The CDR3 loop is CASSLRRGGTEAFF. The CDR3 DNA is TGTGCCAGCAGTTTACGGCGGGGAGGCACTGAAGCTTTCTTT. The V call is TRBV27, the J call TRBJ1-1, with D unclear. Germline loops: CDR1 MNHEY, CDR2 SMNVEV (reference sequence). CDR3 length equals 14 residues. The germline V and J ends were trimmed by 2 bases and 4 bases, with 11 bases remaining between them.

This clone was counted a single time. This chain uses TRBV16 with TRBJ2-1; 11 bases fit TRBD2. The CDR3 covers 17 residues. V lost 0 bases to trimming and J lost 5 bases; unmatched junction nucleotides: 6. Germline values: CDR1 KGHSY, CDR2 FQNENV. In DNA form, the CDR3 reads TGTGCCAGCAGCCAATCACAGGGACTAGCGGACAACAATGAGCAGTTCTTC. It yields the protein CASSQSQGLADNNEQFF.

This clone was observed a few times. V is TRBV7-2 and J is TRBJ2-7; D is ambiguous. The CDR3 spans 13 residues. Trimming pared 4 bases from V and 3 bases from J, leaving 10 bases between. Per germline, CDR1 SGHTA and CDR2 FQGNSA. The CDR3 is CASSSSLLYEQYF. In DNA form, the CDR3 reads TGTGCCAGCAGCTCATCCCTACTCTACGAGCAGTACTTC.

This chain connects TRBV28 to TRBJ1-2, with D possibly TRBD1 on 6 matching bases. Germline-derived CDR1 and CDR2 are MDHEN and SYDVKM. The CDR3 has 14 residues. With 7 bases removed from V and 7 bases from J, the gap between germline ends came to 19 bases. The CDR3 DNA follows: TGTGCCAGCACCCCAGCCCCAGGGGCGCTTGGCTACACCTTC. The encoded protein is CASTPAPGALGYTF.

The V gene is TRBV4-1, the J gene TRBJ2-3, with D maybe TRBD1 (5 bases). V was shortened by 0 bases and J by 1 base, with 14 bases between the two germline ends. The CDR3 sequence is 17 residues long. Germline CDR1 and CDR2: MGHRA and YSYEKL. The DNA of the CDR3 is TGCGCCAGCAGCCAAGATTCTCAGGGATTGGGCACAGATACGCAGTATTTT. It is translated as CASSQDSQGLGTDTQYF.

This clone was seen only a few times. The chain joins TRBV20-1 to TRBJ1-1, with D perhaps matching TRBD1 (6 bases). Germline values: CDR1 DFQATT, CDR2 SNEGSKA (reference sequence). Trimming stripped 5 bases from V and 11 bases from J, with 12 bases between. The CDR3 is 10 residues long. In nucleotides, the CDR3 is TGCAGTGCTTACGACAGGAATGCTTTCTTT. It codes for CSAYDRNAFF.

The chain uses TRBV11-1 and TRBJ2-5, with 9 nucleotides matching TRBD2. The CDR3 is 15 amino acids. V shed 3 bases, J shed 3 bases, and the junction held 5 bases outside the gene matches. Germline V gene data show CDR1 as SGHAT and CDR2 as FQDESV (reference sequence). CDR3 amino acids: CASSFLTSGEETQYF. In DNA form, the CDR3 reads TGTGCCAGCAGCTTCTTGACTAGCGGAGAAGAGACCCAGTACTTC.

The genes are TRBV15 and TRBJ2-2, with 8 bases fitting TRBD1. CDR1 is LNHNV, CDR2 YYDKDF, per germline (reference sequence). The CDR3 loop spans 16 amino acids. The J segment lost 4 bases and the V segment lost 3 bases, leaving 7 bases of the junction unmatched. Written as DNA, the CDR3 is TGTGCCACCAGCAGGCCCCGACAGGGGCGCACCGGGGAGCTGTTTTTT. The encoded protein is CATSRPRQGRTGELFF.

The V call is TRBV5-1, the J call TRBJ2-2, with TRBD2 matching 7 bases. The germline gives CDR1 SGHRS, CDR2 YFSETQ. V lost 7 bases, J lost 6 bases, and 3 bases stayed unmatched. The CDR3 extends over 12 amino acids. The DNA for the CDR3 is TGCGCCAGCTCCGGGGGGTCCGGGGAGCTGTTTTTT. Encoded protein: CASSGGSGELFF. Full variable domain (remainder filled in from reference TRBV5-1 and TRBJ2-2): KAGVTQTPRYLIKTRGQQVTLSCSPISGHRSVSWYQQTPGQGLQFLFEYFSETQRNKGNFPGRFSGRQFSNSRSEMNVSTLELGDSALYLCASSGGSGELFFGEGSRLTVL.

The CDR3 region has the DNA TGTGCCAGCAGCGTAAGGTCGAGCGGACGCACAGATACGCAGTATTTT. Translated: CASSVRSSGRTDTQYF. The V gene is TRBV9, the J gene TRBJ2-3; D possibly corresponds to TRBD2 (5 bases). From germline, CDR1 is SGDLS and CDR2 YYNGEE. The CDR3 spans 16 residues. Trimming removed 1 base from V and 1 base from J, with 13 bases in between.

The chain links TRBV7-8 to TRBJ2-1; weak D call: TRBD2 (5 bases). V lost 1 base and J lost 8, with 12 bases in between. The CDR3 runs 14 residues. CDR1 is SGHVS, CDR2 FQNEAQ, per germline. This CDR3 reads CASSLGASFDEQFF. CDR3 sequence (DNA): TGTGCCAGCAGCTTAGGAGCTAGCTTCGATGAGCAGTTCTTC.

The gene calls are TRBV27 and TRBJ1-5; perhaps TRBD1 as D (5 bases). V was pared by 0 bases and J by 0 bases, with 15 bases between. The V gene's germline CDR1 is MNHEY and CDR2 SMNVEV (reference sequence). The CDR3 extends over 18 amino acids. CDR3 region: CASSLSGTALYSNQPQHF. CDR3 DNA sequence: TGTGCCAGCAGTTTATCAGGGACTGCCCTTTATAGCAATCAGCCCCAGCATTTT.

The V call is TRBV28, the J call TRBJ1-2; a possible D gene is TRBD1 (6 bases). V shed 2 bases and J shed 4 bases, with 14 bases lying between them. Germline V lookup: CDR1 MDHEN, CDR2 SYDVKM. The CDR3 is made up of 15 amino acids. DNA for the CDR3: TGTGCCAGCAGTTTAGGGTCAGGGGAAGCCTATGGCTACACCTTC. The encoded protein is CASSLGSGEAYGYTF.

The chain has TRBV7-9 and TRBJ1-2, with D possibly matching TRBD1 (5 bases). Germline loops: CDR1 SEHNR, CDR2 FQNEAQ (reference sequence). This CDR3 region has 14 residues. Between the trimmed V and J ends, which lost 2 bases and 7 bases, there was a span of 14 bases. CDR3 loop: CASSLLGRDSGYTF. In DNA form, the CDR3 reads TGTGCCAGCAGCTTATTGGGGCGCGATAGTGGCTACACCTTC.

This clone was detected once. V gene TRBV5-4 combines with J gene TRBJ1-1, with 7 bases that match TRBD1. Trimming cost V 3 bases and J 0 bases; bases outside gene matches: 5. CDR1 is SGHNT and CDR2 is YYREEE in the germline V gene (reference sequence). The CDR3 loop spans 15 amino acids. For the CDR3, the DNA is TGTGCCAGCAGCTCCCTGACAGGGATGAACACTGAAGCTTTCTTT. Protein: CASSSLTGMNTEAFF.

The chain carries TRBV10-1 and TRBJ2-2, with no clear D. Germline CDR1 is WNHNN and CDR2 is SYGVQD (reference sequence). The CDR3 has 14 amino acids. Between the trimmed V and J ends, which lost 0 bases and 4 bases, there was a span of 6 bases. The CDR3 region is CASSESRATGELFF. Written as DNA, the CDR3 is TGCGCCAGCAGTGAGTCTCGAGCCACCGGGGAGCTGTTTTTT.

The CDR3 reads CASSQVIGQGGTEAFF. The CDR3 region has the DNA TGTGCCAGCAGCCAAGTAATTGGACAGGGTGGCACTGAAGCTTTCTTT. The rearrangement joins TRBV3-1 (or the pseudogene TRBV3-2) to TRBJ1-1; TRBD1 agrees at 8 bases. Germline loops: CDR1 LGHDT, CDR2 YNNKEL (reference sequence). The CDR3 is 16 amino acids. With 1 base clipped from V and 4 bases from J, the junction kept 8 bases outside the gene matches.

The chain couples TRBV25-1 to TRBJ2-3, with 10 bases aligning to TRBD2. V lost 1 base, J lost 6 bases, and 7 bases stayed unmatched. Germline assignment: CDR1 MGHDK and CDR2 SYGVNS. This CDR3 is 16 amino acids long. The CDR3 region has the DNA TGTGCCAGCAGTGAATTGGGTAGCGGGGGGCATGATACGCAGTATTTT. It encodes CASSELGSGGHDTQYF.

This chain joins TRBV28 and TRBJ1-1, with 8 bases that match TRBD1. J lost 5 bases, V lost 6 bases, and 8 bases had no gene match. The CDR3 loop spans 14 amino acids. The germline CDR1 and CDR2 sequences are MDHEN and SYDVKM. CDR3 DNA sequence: TGTGCCAGCAGCCTGAAAACAGGGGGGACTGAAGCTTTCTTT. This encodes CASSLKTGGTEAFF.

This clone was seen just once. The chain has TRBV2 and TRBJ1-6; 8 bases line up with TRBD1. V shed 5 bases, J shed 6 bases, and the junction held 3 bases outside the gene matches. Germline loops: CDR1 SNHLY, CDR2 FYNNEI. The CDR3 has 14 residues. The CDR3 nucleotides read TGTGCCAGCAGTCAGGGGGCAGGTAATTCACCCCTCCACTTT. Translating gives CASSQGAGNSPLHF. Full variable domain (remainder filled in from reference TRBV2 and TRBJ1-6): EPEVTQTPSHQVTQMGQEVILRCVPISNHLYFYWYRQILGQKVEFLVSFYNNEISEKSEIFDDQFSVERPDGSNFTLKIRSTKLEDSAMYFCASSQGAGNSPLHFGNGTRLTVT.

This clone was seen only a few times. The rearrangement links TRBV11-1 to TRBJ2-1; 11 bases map to TRBD2. After removal of 0 bases from V and 2 bases from J, the junction contained 3 bases not matched to a gene. The CDR3 sequence is 17 residues long. Germline lookup yields CDR1 SGHAT and CDR2 FQDESV (reference sequence). This chain's CDR3 is CASSLAMTSGTYNEQFF. CDR3 in DNA: TGTGCCAGCAGCTTAGCGATGACTAGCGGGACCTACAATGAGCAGTTCTTC.

The chain uses TRBV18 and TRBJ2-7; the D is unclear. This CDR3 is 13 amino acids long. Germline assignment: CDR1 KGHSH and CDR2 LQKENI. Between the trimmed V and J ends, which lost 6 bases and 1 base, there was a span of 10 bases. The CDR3: CASSSTVSYEQYF. The CDR3 DNA sequence: TGTGCCAGCTCTTCGACTGTATCCTACGAGCAGTACTTC.

V and J are TRBV3-1 (or the pseudogene TRBV3-2) and TRBJ2-7, with 13 bases lining up with TRBD2. The CDR3 covers 16 residues. The V segment lost 4 bases and the J segment 0 bases; nucleotides outside the gene matches: 3. CDR1 LGHDT and CDR2 YNNKEL come from the germline V gene (reference sequence). The chain's CDR3 is CASSRGTSGDSYEQYF. The CDR3 nucleotides read TGTGCCAGCAGCCGGGGGACTAGCGGGGACTCCTACGAGCAGTACTTC.